A single sample gave rise to the 10 T cell receptor beta chains below, sequenced in a study of OX40 agonist ivuxolimab in advanced cancers. Data came from immunoSEQ multiplex PCR; TCRdb stores just in-frame clones and leaves some out. The sample has some 50,000 clones; 84% are singletons. The sample was CD4+ or CD8+ T cells sorted from blood, taken in a trial of the OX40 agonist ivuxolimab. The receptors come from an adult with an advanced solid tumor such as melanoma, head and neck, liver or kidney cancer.

This chain uses TRBV6-6 with TRBJ1-1; D is unresolved. The CDR3 consists of 15 residues. Trimming pared 6 bases from V and 1 base from J, leaving 15 bases between. Germline assignment: CDR1 MNHNY and CDR2 SVGAGI (reference sequence). This CDR3 is CASRPIGRSNTEAFF. The CDR3 DNA is TGTGCCAGCAGGCCTATCGGACGGTCGAACACTGAAGCTTTCTTT.

Written as DNA, the CDR3 is TGCGCCAGCAGCACAGACAGGTTATATGGCTACACCTTC. Translating gives CASSTDRLYGYTF. V is TRBV5-1 and J is TRBJ1-2; D is possibly TRBD1 (6 bases). In germline, CDR1 is SGHRS, CDR2 YFSETQ. CDR3 length: 13 residues. The V end lost 4 bases, the J end lost 5 bases, and 12 bases lay between the germline ends.

The rearrangement joins TRBV28 to TRBJ2-7, with D possibly matching TRBD2 (6 bases). There are 15 residues in the CDR3. Trimming removed 8 bases from V and 2 bases from J, with 19 bases in between. The V gene's germline CDR1 is MDHEN and CDR2 SYDVKM. CDR3 sequence (DNA): TGTGCCAGCCGCCGCCACCGGGACTTAGCCTACGAGCAGTACTTC. Amino acid sequence: CASRRHRDLAYEQYF. Using reference TRBV28 and TRBJ2-7 for the parts outside the CDR3, the full variable domain is DVKVTQSSRYLVKRTGEKVFLECVQDMDHENMFWYRQDPGLGLRLIYFSYDVKMKEKGDIPEGYSVSREKKERFSLILESASTNQTSMYLCASRRHRDLAYEQYFGPGTRLTVT.

The chain links TRBV11-2 to TRBJ2-3, with TRBD2 as a possible D gene (5 bases). The CDR3 extends over 15 amino acids. V was shortened by 0 bases and J by 5 bases, with 12 bases between the two germline ends. CDR1 is SGHAT and CDR2 is FQNNGV in the germline V gene. The CDR3 sequence is CASSLDGAAEDTQYF. Written as DNA, the CDR3 is TGTGCCAGCAGCTTAGATGGAGCGGCGGAAGATACGCAGTATTTT.

The chain has TRBV5-1 and TRBJ2-1; 10 positions agree with TRBD1. V was clipped by 0 bases and J by 8 bases; unmatched bases: 5. Germline-derived CDR1 and CDR2 are SGHRS and YFSETQ. This CDR3 comprises 15 residues. The CDR3 protein is CASSLGGQGPDEQFF. CDR3 coding DNA: TGCGCCAGCAGCTTGGGGGGACAGGGGCCCGATGAGCAGTTCTTC.

The chain employs TRBV6-6 and TRBJ2-1; no firm D call. The ends were cut back, 4 bases at V and 10 bases at J, with 14 bases in the middle. Germline V gives CDR1 MNHNY, CDR2 SVGAGI (reference sequence). The CDR3 spans 13 residues. The CDR3 DNA reads as TGTGCCAGCAGTTTTTTTCGCGAAGAGGAGCAGTTCTTC. This sequence encodes CASSFFREEEQFF.

Remarks on this clone: A read error may account for a junction end that differs from germline. J is TRBJ2-7 and V is TRBV11-2; 7 nucleotides align to TRBD1. Per the germline V gene, CDR1 is SGHAT and CDR2 is FQNNGV. The CDR3 length is 11 residues. The CDR3 here is CASSIGQVSDF. CDR3 DNA sequence: TGTGCCAGCAGCATCGGACAGGTTTCGGACTTC. The full variable domain, rest sourced from reference TRBV11-2 and TRBJ2-7, is EAGVAQSPRYKIIEKRQSVAFWCNPISGHATLYWYQQILGQGPKLLIQFQNNGVVDDSQLPKDRFSAERLKGVDSTLKIQPAKLEDSAVYLCASSIGQVSDFGPGTRLTVT.

This sequence joins TRBV7-2 and TRBJ2-1; 12 positions agree with TRBD2. Trimming removed 3 bases from V and 7 bases from J; junction bases left unmatched: 7. Germline CDR1 reads SGHTA; CDR2 reads FQGNSA. CDR3 size: 16 residues. The CDR3 DNA sequence: TGTGCCAGCAGCTTTGGCCTAGCGGGAGGGTTAAATGAGCAGTTCTTC. Translated: CASSFGLAGGLNEQFF.

This sequence joins TRBV4-2 and TRBJ1-3; D perhaps matches TRBD1 (6 bases). Germline loops: CDR1 LGHNA, CDR2 YNFKEQ. The CDR3 totals 17 residues. V was shortened by 0 bases and J by 0 bases, with 12 bases between the two germline ends. The CDR3 here is CASSQERGGHSGNTIYF. In DNA, the CDR3 is TGTGCCAGCAGCCAAGAGAGGGGGGGGCACTCTGGAAACACCATATATTTT.

The chain is built from TRBV18 and TRBJ1-1, with a weak D call TRBD1 (6 bases). The CDR3 contains 15 residues. Deletions cut 3 bases from V and 5 bases from J, with 16 bases between. Germline CDR1 and CDR2: KGHSH and LQKENI. The CDR3 sequence: CASSPKTGPGTEAFF. The CDR3 DNA sequence: TGTGCCAGCTCACCTAAGACAGGCCCTGGGACTGAAGCTTTCTTT.